One and the same sample provided the 26 T cell receptor beta chains below, sequenced in a study of CD8 T cells in ankylosing spondylitis. TCRdb ran MiXCR on the 5' RACE reads and lists one entry per CDR3 protein. The sample comprises 250,000 or so distinct CDR3 sequences, about 10% of which are singletons, and 2.6% rests with the top ten. The specimen was blood, either unsorted or a sorted T cell fraction (not recorded which). These receptors were collected from a male donor with ankylosing spondylitis or in good health (not recorded which).

This clonotype showed up many times. The rearrangement links TRBV2 to TRBJ2-7, with 7 bases that match TRBD1. V lost 5 bases and J lost 11; bases outside the gene matches: 6. Germline V gives CDR1 SNHLY, CDR2 FYNNEI. The CDR3 sequence is 11 residues long. CDR3 in amino acids: CASSSEDRKYF. The DNA for the CDR3 is TGTGCCAGCAGTAGTGAGGACAGGAAGTACTTC.

This clonotype was observed a handful of times. The chain carries TRBV20-1 and TRBJ1-2; D remains unclear. This CDR3 is built from 12 residues. Trimming took 3 bases from V and 8 from J, leaving 13 bases between them. Germline-derived CDR1 and CDR2 are DFQATT and SNEGSKA (reference sequence). The CDR3 region is CSASPGGFGYTF. The CDR3 DNA sequence: TGCAGTGCTAGCCCGGGCGGTTTCGGCTACACCTTC.

This sequence joins TRBV18 and TRBJ2-7; 8 nucleotides line up with TRBD2. The CDR3 is 15 amino acids. V trimming: 2 bases; J trimming: 3 bases; junction bases outside the gene matches: 6. Germline V CDR1 and CDR2: KGHSH, LQKENI. CDR3: CASSPAAGEFYEQYF. CDR3 nucleotide sequence: TGTGCCAGCTCACCAGCAGCGGGAGAGTTCTACGAGCAGTACTTC.

This clonotype was counted a few times. The chain is built from TRBV7-2 and TRBJ2-2; 13 bases are a match to TRBD2. The germline gives CDR1 SGHTA, CDR2 FQGNSA. V gave up 3 bases and J gave up 6 bases; unmatched junction bases: 4. The CDR3 covers 16 residues. The CDR3, as DNA: TGTGCCAGCAGCTTGCGACTAGCGGGAGGAGCCGGGGAGCTGTTTTTT. Residues: CASSLRLAGGAGELFF.

Only a few counts were recorded for this clonotype. The J gene is TRBJ2-2, the V gene TRBV19; TRBD2 matches at 15 bases. The CDR3 length is 15 residues. Trimming took 9 bases from V and 5 from J; bases not matched to a gene: 4. Germline V gene sequence: CDR1 LNHDA, CDR2 SQIVND (reference sequence). Here the CDR3 reads CASRGLAGGTGELFF. DNA of the CDR3: TGTGCCAGCAGGGGACTAGCGGGAGGTACCGGGGAGCTGTTTTTT.

This chain connects TRBV7-2 to TRBJ2-2; D is ambiguous. V was shortened by 5 bases and J by 9 bases, with 10 bases between the two germline ends. The CDR3 consists of 12 residues. Germline CDR1 SGHTA, CDR2 FQGNSA. The CDR3: CASSPSVRELFF. The CDR3 nucleotides are TGTGCCAGCAGCCCCAGCGTCCGGGAGCTGTTTTTT.

This clonotype came up many times. The chain couples TRBV6-1 to TRBJ1-1, with D hard to call. Germline CDR1 is MNHNS and CDR2 is SASEGT. The CDR3 totals 13 residues. V was cut by 7 bases and J by 2 bases, with 11 bases left in between. The CDR3: CASIPRDNTEAFF. CDR3 nucleotide sequence: TGTGCCAGCATCCCCCGGGATAACACTGAAGCTTTCTTT.

This clonotype was detected many times. The chain uses TRBV12-3 or TRBV12-4 and TRBJ2-2; D is perhaps TRBD1 (5 bases). With 4 bases removed from V and 0 bases from J, the gap between germline ends came to 6 bases. This CDR3 has 14 amino acids. The CDR3 loop is CASSSGSNTGELFF. Here the CDR3 DNA reads TGTGCCAGCAGTTCAGGGTCGAACACCGGGGAGCTGTTTTTT.

This clonotype has a count of ten or more. The V call is TRBV12-3 or TRBV12-4, the J call TRBJ2-7; 8 nucleotides match TRBD2. This CDR3 has 16 amino acids. The trim removed 1 base at V and 7 bases at J, leaving 12 bases unmatched. CDR3 coding DNA: TGTGCCAGCAGTTTAGTCGGGGCGGGAGGCGGTCGTGAGCAGTACTTC. It is translated as CASSLVGAGGGREQYF.

The rearrangement links TRBV18 to TRBJ1-1; D is possibly TRBD1 (5 bases). Germline loops: CDR1 KGHSH, CDR2 LQKENI. The CDR3 is 15 residues long. V was shortened by 3 bases and J by 4 bases, with 15 bases between the two germline ends. As DNA, the CDR3 is TGTGCCAGCTCACCGGGCTTGGGGCAGGGCACTGAAGCTTTCTTT. Translating gives CASSPGLGQGTEAFF.

This clonotype was seen only a few times. This chain links TRBV7-9 with TRBJ2-7, with D possibly TRBD1 on 5 matching bases. The CDR3 length is 14 residues. Germline CDR1 is SEHNR and CDR2 is FQNEAQ (reference sequence). Trimming took 4 bases from V and 7 from J, leaving 17 bases between them. DNA of the CDR3: TGTGCCAGCAGCTCCTTAAAAGGGGCAGGGGAGCAGTACTTC. Encoded protein: CASSSLKGAGEQYF.

This sequence joins TRBV20-1 and TRBJ2-7, with 7 positions matching TRBD2. CDR3 length: 14 residues. Germline V gene data show CDR1 as DFQATT and CDR2 as SNEGSKA (reference sequence). V was clipped by 0 bases and J by 2 bases; unmatched bases: 4. Here the CDR3 reads CSARETSRTYEQYF. For the CDR3, the DNA is TGCAGTGCTAGAGAGACTAGCCGCACCTACGAGCAGTACTTC.

This clonotype was counted many times. The chain recombines TRBV7-9 with TRBJ2-5; TRBD2 matches at 15 bases. The CDR3 loop spans 17 amino acids. V dropped 5 bases and J dropped 2; count of bases not matched to a gene: 6. Germline V gene data show CDR1 as SEHNR and CDR2 as FQNEAQ (reference sequence). The CDR3 region has the DNA TGTGCCAGCAGCCCGGGACTAGCGGGAGGTTGGCAAGAGACCCAGTACTTC. Translated, it gives CASSPGLAGGWQETQYF.

This clonotype was recorded many times. The V gene is TRBV18, the J gene TRBJ2-1; D may correspond to TRBD1 or TRBD2 (6 bases each). This CDR3 has 15 residues. V shed 0 bases and J shed 3 bases, with 9 bases lying between them. In germline, CDR1 is KGHSH, CDR2 LQKENI. CDR3: CASSPPRGDYNEQFF. The CDR3 bases are TGTGCCAGCTCACCACCAAGGGGGGACTACAATGAGCAGTTCTTC.

This clonotype was detected many times. The chain recombines TRBV2 with TRBJ2-7; D might be TRBD1 (5 bases). V was clipped by 8 bases and J by 5 bases, with 22 bases between them. CDR1 and CDR2 from the germline V gene are SNHLY and FYNNEI. CDR3 length equals 15 residues. The CDR3 nucleotides read TGTGCCAGCGTCGGTCGAGACAGACCGACCCACGAGCAGTACTTC. It encodes CASVGRDRPTHEQYF.

In this sample, this clonotype turned up many times. This chain links TRBV9 with TRBJ2-1, with TRBD1 matching 9 bases. Unmatched junction bases numbered 9, after V lost 4 bases and J lost 7 bases. The length of the CDR3 is 15 residues. The germline CDR1 and CDR2 sequences are SGDLS and YYNGEE. DNA for the CDR3: TGTGCCAGCAGCATCCGGGACAGGGCTGGGAATGAGCAGTTCTTC. It encodes CASSIRDRAGNEQFF.

This clonotype was seen at least ten times. The V call is TRBV13, the J call TRBJ2-3; D perhaps matches TRBD1 (5 bases). Germline lookup yields CDR1 PRHDT and CDR2 FYEKMQ (reference sequence). Trimming shortened V by 4 bases and J by 5 bases, and 7 bases separated the two germline ends. CDR3 length: 12 amino acids. CDR3 region: CASSSRGDTQYF. The CDR3 coding sequence is TGTGCCAGCAGCTCAAGGGGAGATACGCAGTATTTT.

Ten or more counts support this clonotype. This sequence joins TRBV7-6 and TRBJ2-3; D ambiguous. V lost 1 base, J lost 6 bases, and 17 bases lay in between. The CDR3 extends over 16 amino acids. Germline CDR1 SGHVS, CDR2 FNYEAQ. For the CDR3, the DNA is TGTGCCAGCAGCTTAGAGACGCGTGGTACCTGGGATACGCAGTATTTT. As protein: CASSLETRGTWDTQYF.

This clonotype was detected ten times or more. This chain joins TRBV10-3 and TRBJ2-1; D gene uncertain. Germline V CDR1 and CDR2: ENHRY, SYGVKD. V lost 4 bases and J lost 8, with 12 bases in between. The CDR3 covers 13 residues. The DNA for the CDR3 is TGTGCCATCAGTGTAGACGGCGGCTATGAGCAGTTCTTC. Translation gives CAISVDGGYEQFF.

This clonotype was recorded at least ten times. The V call is TRBV12-3 or TRBV12-4, the J call TRBJ2-2; no definite D call. The length of the CDR3 is 16 residues. Trimming cost V 7 bases and J 3 bases, with 18 bases left between them. CDR3 loop: CASTHHKGRDTGELFF. The CDR3 DNA is TGTGCCAGCACCCATCACAAGGGAAGGGACACCGGGGAGCTGTTTTTT.

This clonotype was counted many times. V usage is TRBV12-3 or TRBV12-4 and J usage is TRBJ1-1; maybe TRBD1 (5 bases). This CDR3 is 13 amino acids long. The germline V and J ends were trimmed by 3 bases and 4 bases, with 9 bases remaining between them. Here the CDR3 DNA reads TGTGCCAGCAGTTTTTCGGGGCGCACTGAAGCTTTCTTT. It translates to CASSFSGRTEAFF.

This clonotype has a count of ten or more. This chain connects TRBV20-1 to TRBJ2-3; D might be TRBD2 (6 bases). V gave up 4 bases and J gave up 8 bases, with 13 bases separating them. The CDR3 length is 12 residues. The germline gives CDR1 DFQATT, CDR2 SNEGSKA (reference sequence). The CDR3 DNA follows: TGCAGTGCTACCGGGACTTCTGGTACGCAGTATTTT. Amino acid sequence: CSATGTSGTQYF.

Many counts were recorded for this clonotype. V usage is TRBV20-1 and J usage is TRBJ1-2; D is perhaps TRBD1 (5 bases). Deletions cut 3 bases from V and 2 bases from J, with 10 bases between. There are 13 residues in the CDR3. The germline gives CDR1 DFQATT, CDR2 SNEGSKA (reference sequence). The DNA of the CDR3 is TGCAGTGCTAGGCGGGGGGACAACTATGGCTACACCTTC. Translating gives CSARRGDNYGYTF.

The table lists this clonotype with many counts. This rearrangement joins TRBV5-1 to TRBJ2-7; D is ambiguous. CDR1 is SGHRS and CDR2 is YFSETQ in the germline V gene. V dropped 1 base and J dropped 5 bases, with 4 bases sitting between them. The CDR3 has 11 amino acids. In DNA form, the CDR3 reads TGCGCCAGCAGCTTGACCCACGAGCAGTACTTC. Residues: CASSLTHEQYF.

This clonotype came up many times. This chain connects TRBV6-1 to TRBJ1-4; TRBD1 matches 8 bases. Germline CDR1 is MNHNS and CDR2 is SASEGT. V gave up 3 bases and J gave up 7 bases; unmatched junction bases: 7. The length of the CDR3 is 15 residues. CDR3 in amino acids: CASSDRGRRGEKLFF. The DNA of the CDR3 is TGTGCCAGCAGTGACAGGGGGCGCCGGGGTGAAAAACTGTTTTTT.

This clonotype was detected many times. The V gene is TRBV7-9, the J gene TRBJ1-1; 8 nucleotides agree with TRBD1. Trimming removed 1 base from V and 5 bases from J; junction bases left unmatched: 3. The CDR3 length is 14 residues. Looked up from germline, CDR1 is SEHNR and CDR2 is FQNEAQ (reference sequence). In DNA form, the CDR3 reads TGTGCCAGCAGCTTAGGACAGGGGCTAACTGAAGCTTTCTTT. As protein: CASSLGQGLTEAFF.